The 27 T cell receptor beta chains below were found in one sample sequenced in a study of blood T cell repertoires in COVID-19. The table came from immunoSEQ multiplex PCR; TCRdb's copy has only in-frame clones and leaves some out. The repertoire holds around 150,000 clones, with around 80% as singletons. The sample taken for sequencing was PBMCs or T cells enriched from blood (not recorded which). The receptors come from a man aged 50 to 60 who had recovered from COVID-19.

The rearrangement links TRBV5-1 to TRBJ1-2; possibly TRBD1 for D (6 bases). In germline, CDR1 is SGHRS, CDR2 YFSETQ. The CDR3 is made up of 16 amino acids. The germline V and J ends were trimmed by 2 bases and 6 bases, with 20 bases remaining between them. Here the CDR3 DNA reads TGCGCCAGCAGCTTCGTTTGGGGGGGACAACCAGATGGCTACACCTTC. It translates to CASSFVWGGQPDGYTF.

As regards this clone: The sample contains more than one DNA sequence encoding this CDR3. The CDR3 sequence: CASSRDNSYEQYF. The CDR3 bases are TGTGCCAGCAGTAGGGACAACTCCTACGAGCAGTACTTC. The chain couples TRBV7-3 to TRBJ2-7; a weak D match, TRBD1 (6 bases). This CDR3 is built from 13 residues. Per the germline V gene, CDR1 is SGHTA and CDR2 is FQGTGA. V lost 6 bases to trimming and J lost 0 bases, with 9 bases between them.

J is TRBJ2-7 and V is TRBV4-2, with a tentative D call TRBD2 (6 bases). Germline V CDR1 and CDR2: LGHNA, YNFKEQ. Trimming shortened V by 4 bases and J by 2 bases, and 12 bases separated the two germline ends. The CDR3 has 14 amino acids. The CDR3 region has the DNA TGTGCCAGCAGCCCATGGGACTCCACCTACGAGCAGTACTTC. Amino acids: CASSPWDSTYEQYF.

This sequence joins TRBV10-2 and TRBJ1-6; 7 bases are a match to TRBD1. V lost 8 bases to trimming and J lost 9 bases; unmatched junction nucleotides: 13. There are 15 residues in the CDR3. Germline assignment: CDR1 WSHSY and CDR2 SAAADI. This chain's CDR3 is CASAQTGSGVSPLHF. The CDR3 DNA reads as TGCGCCAGCGCACAGACAGGGAGTGGAGTTTCACCCCTCCACTTT.

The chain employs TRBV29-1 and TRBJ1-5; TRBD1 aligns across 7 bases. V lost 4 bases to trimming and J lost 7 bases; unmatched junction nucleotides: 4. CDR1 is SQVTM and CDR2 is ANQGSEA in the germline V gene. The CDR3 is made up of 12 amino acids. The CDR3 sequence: CSVGTGGQPQHF. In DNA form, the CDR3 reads TGCAGCGTTGGGACAGGTGGCCAGCCCCAGCATTTT.

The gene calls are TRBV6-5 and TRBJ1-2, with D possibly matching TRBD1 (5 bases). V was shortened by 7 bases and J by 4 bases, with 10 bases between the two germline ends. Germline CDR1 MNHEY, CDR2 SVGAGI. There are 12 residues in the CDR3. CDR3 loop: CASMGGSYGYTF. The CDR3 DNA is TGTGCCAGCATGGGGGGAAGCTATGGCTACACCTTC.

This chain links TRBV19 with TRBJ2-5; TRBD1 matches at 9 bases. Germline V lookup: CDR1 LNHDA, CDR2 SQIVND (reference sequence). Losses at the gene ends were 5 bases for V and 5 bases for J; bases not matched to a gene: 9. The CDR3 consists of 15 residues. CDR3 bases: TGTGCCAGTAGTGAAACAGGGGGCCTACTGGAGACCCAGTACTTC. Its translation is CASSETGGLLETQYF.

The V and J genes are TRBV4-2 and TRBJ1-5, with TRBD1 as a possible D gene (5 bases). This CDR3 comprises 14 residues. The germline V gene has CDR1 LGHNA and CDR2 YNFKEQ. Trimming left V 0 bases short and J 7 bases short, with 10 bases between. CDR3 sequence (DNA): TGTGCCAGCAGCCAAGATCAGGGAGGGCAGCCCCAGCATTTT. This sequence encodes CASSQDQGGQPQHF.

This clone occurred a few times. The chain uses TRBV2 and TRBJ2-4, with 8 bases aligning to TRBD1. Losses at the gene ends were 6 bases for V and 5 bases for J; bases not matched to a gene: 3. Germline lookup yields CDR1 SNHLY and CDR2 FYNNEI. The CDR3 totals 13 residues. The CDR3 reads CASRMGQENIQYF. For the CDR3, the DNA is TGTGCCAGCAGGATGGGACAGGAAAACATTCAGTACTTC.

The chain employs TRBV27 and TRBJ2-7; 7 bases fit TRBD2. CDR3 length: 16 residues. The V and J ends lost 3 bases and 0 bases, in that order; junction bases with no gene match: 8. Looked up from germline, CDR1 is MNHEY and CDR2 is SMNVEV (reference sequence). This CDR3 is CASSFHTGGTSYEQYF. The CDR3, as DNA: TGTGCCAGCAGTTTCCACACCGGGGGGACCTCCTACGAGCAGTACTTC.

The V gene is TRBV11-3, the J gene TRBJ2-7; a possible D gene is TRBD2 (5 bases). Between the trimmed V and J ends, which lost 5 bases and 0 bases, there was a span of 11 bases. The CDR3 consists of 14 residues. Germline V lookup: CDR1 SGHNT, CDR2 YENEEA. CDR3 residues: CASSRGLSSYEQYF. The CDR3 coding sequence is TGTGCCAGCAGCCGAGGGCTTTCCTCCTACGAGCAGTACTTC.

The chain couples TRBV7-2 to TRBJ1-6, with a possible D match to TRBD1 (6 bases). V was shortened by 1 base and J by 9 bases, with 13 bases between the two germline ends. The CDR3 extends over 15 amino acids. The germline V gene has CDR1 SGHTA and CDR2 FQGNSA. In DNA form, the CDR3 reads TGTGCCAGCAGCTTAGGAATCAGGGGATCTTCACCCCTCCACTTT. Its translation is CASSLGIRGSSPLHF.

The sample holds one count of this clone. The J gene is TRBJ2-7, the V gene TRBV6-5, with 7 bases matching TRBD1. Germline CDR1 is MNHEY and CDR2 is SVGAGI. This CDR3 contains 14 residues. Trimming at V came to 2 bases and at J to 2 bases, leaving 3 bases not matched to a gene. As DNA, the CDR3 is TGTGCCAGCAGTTACGACAGGGCCACCTACGAGCAGTACTTC. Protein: CASSYDRATYEQYF.

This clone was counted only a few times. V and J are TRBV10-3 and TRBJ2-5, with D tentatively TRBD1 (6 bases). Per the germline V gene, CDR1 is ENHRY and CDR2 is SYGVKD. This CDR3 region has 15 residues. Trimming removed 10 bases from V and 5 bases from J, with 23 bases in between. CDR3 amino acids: CATAPSIQGTETQYF. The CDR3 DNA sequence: TGTGCCACTGCCCCCAGCATACAGGGAACGGAGACCCAGTACTTC.

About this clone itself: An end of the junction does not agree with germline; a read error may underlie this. The CDR3 nucleotides are TGTGCCAGTACTATATCAGTAGTCCGGGAGAACACTGAAGCTTTCTTT. Residues: CASTISVVRENTEAFF. The chain combines TRBV19 with TRBJ1-1; D is uncertain. There are 16 residues in the CDR3. CDR1 and CDR2 from the germline V gene are LNHDA and SQIVND (reference sequence).

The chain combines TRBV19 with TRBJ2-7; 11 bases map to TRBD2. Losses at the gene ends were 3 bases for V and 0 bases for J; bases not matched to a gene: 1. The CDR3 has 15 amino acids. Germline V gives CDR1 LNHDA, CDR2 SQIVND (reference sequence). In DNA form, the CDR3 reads TGTGCCAGTAGTATGCTAGCGGGGGGCTCCTACGAGCAGTACTTC. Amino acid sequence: CASSMLAGGSYEQYF. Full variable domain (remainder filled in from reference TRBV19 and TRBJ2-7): DGGITQSPKYLFRKEGQNVTLSCEQNLNHDAMYWYRQDPGQGLRLIYYSQIVNDFQKGDIAEGYSVSREKKESFPLTVTSAQKNPTAFYLCASSMLAGGSYEQYFGPGTRLTVT.

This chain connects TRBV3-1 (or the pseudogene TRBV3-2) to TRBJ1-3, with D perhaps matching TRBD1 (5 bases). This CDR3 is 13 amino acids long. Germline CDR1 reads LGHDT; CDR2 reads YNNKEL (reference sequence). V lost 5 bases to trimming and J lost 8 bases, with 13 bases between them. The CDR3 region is CASSVRQQDTIYF. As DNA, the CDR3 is TGTGCCAGCAGCGTCCGCCAACAGGACACCATATATTTT.

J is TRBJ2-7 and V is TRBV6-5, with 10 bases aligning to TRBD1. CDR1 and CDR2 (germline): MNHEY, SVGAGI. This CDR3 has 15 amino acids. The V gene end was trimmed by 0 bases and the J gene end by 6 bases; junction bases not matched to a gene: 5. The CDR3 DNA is TGTGCCAGCAGTTACTCGGAGACAGGGGGCTCCGAGCAGTACTTC. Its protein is CASSYSETGGSEQYF.

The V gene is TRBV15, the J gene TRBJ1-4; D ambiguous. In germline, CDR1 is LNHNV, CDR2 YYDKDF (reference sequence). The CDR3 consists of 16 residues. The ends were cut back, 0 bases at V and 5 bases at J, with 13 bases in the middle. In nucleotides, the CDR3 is TGTGCCACCAGCAGAGATCTCACGGGAGTAAATGAAAAACTGTTTTTT. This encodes CATSRDLTGVNEKLFF.

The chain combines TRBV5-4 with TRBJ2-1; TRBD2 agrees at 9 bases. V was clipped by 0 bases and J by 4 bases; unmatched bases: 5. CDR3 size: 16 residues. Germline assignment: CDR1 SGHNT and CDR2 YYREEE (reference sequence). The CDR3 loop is CASSLGGTSLYNEQFF. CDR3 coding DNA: TGTGCCAGCAGCTTGGGTGGGACTAGCCTTTACAATGAGCAGTTCTTC.

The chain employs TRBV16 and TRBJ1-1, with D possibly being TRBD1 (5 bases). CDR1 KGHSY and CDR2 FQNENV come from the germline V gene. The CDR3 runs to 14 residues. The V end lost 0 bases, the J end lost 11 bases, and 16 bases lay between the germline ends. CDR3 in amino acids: CASSQSIGGVNAFF. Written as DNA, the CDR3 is TGTGCCAGCAGCCAATCGATTGGGGGGGTAAATGCTTTCTTT.

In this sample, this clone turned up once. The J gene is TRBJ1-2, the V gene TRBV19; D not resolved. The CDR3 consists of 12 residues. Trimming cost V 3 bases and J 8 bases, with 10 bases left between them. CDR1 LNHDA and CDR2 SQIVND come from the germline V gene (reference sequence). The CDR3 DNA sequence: TGTGCCAGTAGTATCCGGGAGCACGGCTACACCTTC. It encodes CASSIREHGYTF.

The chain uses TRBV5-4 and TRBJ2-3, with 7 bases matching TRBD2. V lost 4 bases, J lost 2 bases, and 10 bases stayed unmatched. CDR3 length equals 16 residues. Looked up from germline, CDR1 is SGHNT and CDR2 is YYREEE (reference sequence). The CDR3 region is CASSRALAVDTDTQYF. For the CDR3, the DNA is TGTGCCAGCAGCCGGGCCCTAGCGGTGGACACAGATACGCAGTATTTT.

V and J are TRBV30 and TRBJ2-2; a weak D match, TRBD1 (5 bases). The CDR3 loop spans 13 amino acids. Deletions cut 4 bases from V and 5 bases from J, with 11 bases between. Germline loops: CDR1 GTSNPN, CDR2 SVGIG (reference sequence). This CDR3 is CAWTGRATGELFF. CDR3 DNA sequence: TGTGCCTGGACGGGCAGGGCTACCGGGGAGCTGTTTTTT.

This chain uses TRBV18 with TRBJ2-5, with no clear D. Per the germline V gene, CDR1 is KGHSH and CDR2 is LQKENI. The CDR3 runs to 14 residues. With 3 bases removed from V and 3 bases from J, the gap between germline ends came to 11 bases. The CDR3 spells CASSPIDRKETQYF. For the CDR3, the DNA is TGTGCCAGCTCACCCATCGATAGAAAAGAGACCCAGTACTTC.

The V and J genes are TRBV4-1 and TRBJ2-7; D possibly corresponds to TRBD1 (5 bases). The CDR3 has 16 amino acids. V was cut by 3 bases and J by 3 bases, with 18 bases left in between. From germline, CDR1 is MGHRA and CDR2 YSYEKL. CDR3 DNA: TGCGCCAGCAGCCATGATTCCTCAGGGTCAGGCTACGAGCAGTACTTC. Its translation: CASSHDSSGSGYEQYF.

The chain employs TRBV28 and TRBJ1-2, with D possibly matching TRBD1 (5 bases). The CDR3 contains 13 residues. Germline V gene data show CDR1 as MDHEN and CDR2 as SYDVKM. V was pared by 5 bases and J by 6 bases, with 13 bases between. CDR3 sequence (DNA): TGTGCCAGCAGTCCGGGCAGGGAGGATGGCTACACCTTC. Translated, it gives CASSPGREDGYTF.